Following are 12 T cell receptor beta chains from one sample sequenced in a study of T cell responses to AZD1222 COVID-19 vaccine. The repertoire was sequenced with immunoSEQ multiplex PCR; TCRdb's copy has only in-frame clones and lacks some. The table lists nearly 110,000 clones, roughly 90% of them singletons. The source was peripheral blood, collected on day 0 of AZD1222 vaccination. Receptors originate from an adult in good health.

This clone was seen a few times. For the CDR3, the DNA is TGTGCCAGCAGTTACGGAGGTCTTGGAAACACCATATATTTT. Translation: CASSYGGLGNTIYF. This chain connects TRBV6-2 or TRBV6-3 to TRBJ1-3; D gene uncertain. This CDR3 is built from 14 residues. The germline V gene encodes CDR1 MNHEY and CDR2 SVGEGT. V dropped 2 bases and J dropped 3 bases, with 8 bases sitting between them.

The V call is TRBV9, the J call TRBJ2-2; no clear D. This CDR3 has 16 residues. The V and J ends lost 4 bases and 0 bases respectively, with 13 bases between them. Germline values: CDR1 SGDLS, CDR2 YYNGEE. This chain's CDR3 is CASSSLVGSNTGELFF. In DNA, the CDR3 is TGTGCCAGCAGCTCTTTGGTAGGTTCGAACACCGGGGAGCTGTTTTTT.

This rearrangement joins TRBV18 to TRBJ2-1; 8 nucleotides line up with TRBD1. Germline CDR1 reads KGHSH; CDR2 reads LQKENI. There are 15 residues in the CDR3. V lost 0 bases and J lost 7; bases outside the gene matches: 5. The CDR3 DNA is TGTGCCAGCTCACCACCCCCAGGGGGCGAGAATGAGCAGTTCTTC. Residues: CASSPPPGGENEQFF.

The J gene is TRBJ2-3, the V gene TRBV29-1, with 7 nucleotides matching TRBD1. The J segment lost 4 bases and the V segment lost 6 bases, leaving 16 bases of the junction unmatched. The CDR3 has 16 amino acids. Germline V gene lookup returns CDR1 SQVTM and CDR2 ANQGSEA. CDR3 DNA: TGCAGCGTCCCTAGGGGCCCGACAGGGTTGGCAGATACGCAGTATTTT. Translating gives CSVPRGPTGLADTQYF.

The CDR3 protein is CASTRGMNTEAFF. In DNA, the CDR3 is TGTGCCAGCACTAGGGGCATGAACACTGAAGCTTTCTTT. The V gene is TRBV9, the J gene TRBJ1-1, with D possibly being TRBD1 (5 bases). Germline assignment: CDR1 SGDLS and CDR2 YYNGEE. Trimming removed 6 bases from V and 0 bases from J, with 9 bases in between. There are 13 residues in the CDR3.

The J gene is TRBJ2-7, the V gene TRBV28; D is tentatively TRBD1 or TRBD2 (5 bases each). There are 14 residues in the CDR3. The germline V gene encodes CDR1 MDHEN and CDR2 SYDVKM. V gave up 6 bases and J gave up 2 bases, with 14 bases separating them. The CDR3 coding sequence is TGTGCCAGCAGCTGGGGACCGGGGACCTACGAGCAGTACTTC. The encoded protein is CASSWGPGTYEQYF. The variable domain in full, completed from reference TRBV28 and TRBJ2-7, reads DVKVTQSSRYLVKRTGEKVFLECVQDMDHENMFWYRQDPGLGLRLIYFSYDVKMKEKGDIPEGYSVSREKKERFSLILESASTNQTSMYLCASSWGPGTYEQYFGPGTRLTVT.

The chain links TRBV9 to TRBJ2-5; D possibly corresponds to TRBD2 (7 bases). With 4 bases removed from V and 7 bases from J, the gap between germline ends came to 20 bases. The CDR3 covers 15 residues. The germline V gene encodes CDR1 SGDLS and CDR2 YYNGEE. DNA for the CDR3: TGTGCCAGCAGCCCTCATCAGGGAGGGGGAGGGACCCAGTACTTC. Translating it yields CASSPHQGGGGTQYF.

The CDR3 reads CASSVAGNTEAFF. CDR3 nucleotides: TGTGCCAGCAGCGTAGCTGGGAACACTGAAGCTTTCTTT. The rearrangement links TRBV9 to TRBJ1-1; D is ambiguous. The CDR3 is 13 residues long. Trimming left V 0 bases short and J 1 base short, with 4 bases between. Germline V gives CDR1 SGDLS, CDR2 YYNGEE. Full variable domain (missing parts from reference TRBV9 and TRBJ1-1): DSGVTQTPKHLITATGQRVTLRCSPRSGDLSVYWYQQSLDQGLQFLIQYYNGEERAKGNILERFSAQQFPDLHSELNLSSLELGDSALYFCASSVAGNTEAFFGQGTRLTVV.

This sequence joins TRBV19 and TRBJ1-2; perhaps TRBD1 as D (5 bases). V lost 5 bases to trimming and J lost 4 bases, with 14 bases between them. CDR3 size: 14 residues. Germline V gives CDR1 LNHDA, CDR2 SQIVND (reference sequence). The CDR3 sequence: CASSSTGGSYGYTF. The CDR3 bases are TGTGCCAGTAGTTCCACGGGGGGGTCCTATGGCTACACCTTC.

CDR3 in DNA: TGTGCCAGCAAGGGACAGGGCACCTACGAGCAGTACTTC. Translating it yields CASKGQGTYEQYF. The V and J genes are TRBV6-1 and TRBJ2-7; TRBD1 agrees at 9 bases. Germline CDR1 is MNHNS and CDR2 is SASEGT. V dropped 7 bases and J dropped 2; count of bases not matched to a gene: 3. The CDR3 consists of 13 residues.

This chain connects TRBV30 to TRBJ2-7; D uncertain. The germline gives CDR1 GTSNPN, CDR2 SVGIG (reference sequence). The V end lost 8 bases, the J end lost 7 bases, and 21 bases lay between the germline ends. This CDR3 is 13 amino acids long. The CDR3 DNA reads TGTGCCCGTCTCCCACCGTTAAGGAGAGAGCAGTACTTC. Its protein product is CARLPPLRREQYF.

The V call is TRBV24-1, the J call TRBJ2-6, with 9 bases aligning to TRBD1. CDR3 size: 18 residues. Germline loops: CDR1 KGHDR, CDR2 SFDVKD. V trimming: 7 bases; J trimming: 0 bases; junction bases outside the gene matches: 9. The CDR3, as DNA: TGTGCCACCAGAAATCCGGGACAGGGACTCTCTGGGGCCAACGTCCTGACTTTC. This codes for CATRNPGQGLSGANVLTF.